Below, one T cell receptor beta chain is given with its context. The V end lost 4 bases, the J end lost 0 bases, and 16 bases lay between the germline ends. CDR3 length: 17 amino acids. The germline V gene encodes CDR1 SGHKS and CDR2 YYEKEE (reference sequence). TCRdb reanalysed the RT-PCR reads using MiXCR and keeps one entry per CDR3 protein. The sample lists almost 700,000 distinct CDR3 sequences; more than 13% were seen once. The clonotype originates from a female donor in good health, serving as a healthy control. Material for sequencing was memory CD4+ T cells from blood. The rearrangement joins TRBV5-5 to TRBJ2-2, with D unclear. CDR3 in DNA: TGTGCCAGCAGCACTGGACGAATAGAATCGAACACCGGGGAGCTGTTTTTT. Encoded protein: CASSTGRIESNTGELFF.